This TCR beta chain comes out of a study of blood T cell repertoires in COVID-19 (dated by TCRdb to the early 2020s). As for the study more broadly: Samples from collaborators originated in the United States, Italy and Spain and spanned both the acute and convalescent phases of COVID-19. The material from the prospective study consisted of cDNA or gDNA derived from T cells, B-cell-depleted T cells, or PBMCs. Subjects who had been exposed to COVID-19, were actively infected with it, or had recovered from it provided the deeply sampled blood TCRbeta repertoires that made up the dataset. The repertoires were made available in a free public database intended to serve as a resource for research on the immune response to SARS-CoV-2. Samples were obtained from the ongoing ImmuneRACE study (first 160 participants) and from over 1,000 subjects provided by 6 global collaborators. Sample metadata almost always included a de-identified subject ID, COVID-19 status, age in years and sex. Where available, HLA class I and class II types were obtained from metadata supplied by the sample provider rather than from assay-based typing.

Of note for this clone: Its antigen has not been determined. Per-base qualities were not stored, and no clone one base away is much larger.

At one collaborating source in Seattle, patients were enrolled during active infection and were followed longitudinally through the course of disease. The collaborating institutions used their own protocols to collect whole blood in K2EDTA tubes. For TCRbeta analysis, collaborator samples were shipped as frozen whole blood, as isolated PBMCs, or as DNA extracted from either sample type. The immunoSEQ Assay, a bias-controlled multiplex PCR, was used to amplify TCRbeta CDR3 regions from genomic DNA. Concerning the study's data processing: Nucleated cell counts per sample were estimated from amplification of reference gene primers within the assay. To quantify the absolute abundance of each unique TCRbeta CDR3 rearrangement, sequence reads were collapsed and filtered. For each sample, productive Simpson clonality was calculated by taking the square root of Simpson's diversity index across productive rearrangements. TCRdb took over this immuneACCESS table, retaining in-frame rearrangements with V and J assigned. Such tables are incomplete; in checked studies, under half of the missing clones stem from an unresolved V gene, and the remainder is unexplained. V and J calls and clone size follow that table, whereas D and trimming were derived from the DNA. This sample comprises 180,000 or so clones, roughly 81% of them detected only once. About 11% of the sample goes to the ten largest clones.

The CDR1 and CDR2 encoded by the germline V gene (reference sequence) are GTSNPN and SVGIG. The cysteine opens and the phenylalanine closes a CDR3 of 15 amino acids. This entry keeps only the CDR3 DNA: 45 bases, framed from base 1. V is reduced by 2 bases and J by 9 bases, leaving a spacing of 17 bases between them. Results the study describes overall, beyond this receptor: The quantity of clinical and demographic metadata differed by source and by participant and was supplied without curation.

The chain links TRBV30 with TRBJ1-6, with the D gene call left open. The sequencing sample was made of peripheral blood. The TCR comes from a woman aged 40 to 55 with COVID-19, enrolled during active disease. The CDR3 protein is CAWSTLEGVISPLHF. The nucleotide sequence reads as follows: TGTGCCTGGAGTACCCTTGAGGGAGTGATTTCACCCCTCCACTTT.